The 20 T cell receptor beta chains in this list originate from one sample, sequenced in a study of cytomegalovirus exposure and HLA in healthy donors. It was with 60 Vbeta and 13 Jbeta primers that the PCR ran. Sequencing used immunoSEQ multiplex PCR; TCRdb keeps in-frame clones, though not all of them. The data show approximately 59,000 clones, with approximately 64% seen just once and about a sixth held by the top ten. Material: PBMCs. These receptors originate from a man aged 35-49 years in good health and CMV-seropositive.

The rearrangement joins TRBV10-3 to TRBJ1-2; 10 bases are shared with TRBD1. Germline V gives CDR1 ENHRY, CDR2 SYGVKD. The V segment lost 6 bases and the J segment 7 bases; nucleotides outside the gene matches: 8. The CDR3 loop spans 14 amino acids. The CDR3 DNA sequence: TGTGCCATCAGCCCGGGACAGGGGTCCAGTGGCTACACCTTC. It is translated as CAISPGQGSSGYTF.

The chain uses TRBV5-1 and TRBJ2-3; D might be TRBD1 (5 bases). This CDR3 is 17 amino acids long. V was trimmed by 4 bases and J by 2 bases, leaving 20 bases between them. The germline CDR1 and CDR2 sequences are SGHRS and YFSETQ. The chain's CDR3 is CASSLAPGQATTDTQYF. The CDR3 region has the DNA TGCGCCAGCAGCCTTGCGCCAGGACAAGCGACCACAGATACGCAGTATTTT.

The gene calls are TRBV7-9 and TRBJ2-1, with 9 bases matching TRBD1. Per germline, CDR1 SEHNR and CDR2 FQNEAQ (reference sequence). CDR3 length: 16 residues. Trimming at V came to 4 bases and at J to 5 bases, leaving 9 bases not matched to a gene. CDR3 DNA: TGTGCCAGCAGCTCCCGCGGGACAGGGCCCAACAATGAGCAGTTCTTC. Translated, it gives CASSSRGTGPNNEQFF.

The chain employs TRBV7-9 and TRBJ2-3; maybe TRBD2 (5 bases). With 5 bases removed from V and 9 bases from J, the gap between germline ends came to 12 bases. This CDR3 spans 12 amino acids. Germline lookup yields CDR1 SEHNR and CDR2 FQNEAQ (reference sequence). CDR3 in DNA: TGTGCCAGCAGCCTGGATGAGGGCACGCAGTATTTT. As protein: CASSLDEGTQYF.

This clone has a handful of counts. In DNA, the CDR3 is TGTGCCAGCAGCATACCACGCGGGCTTAACACAGATACGCAGTATTTT. It yields the protein CASSIPRGLNTDTQYF. The rearrangement links TRBV7-9 to TRBJ2-3; the D gene is possibly TRBD2 (5 bases). CDR1 is SEHNR, CDR2 FQNEAQ, per germline (reference sequence). This CDR3 has 16 amino acids. Between the trimmed V and J ends, which lost 5 bases and 2 bases, there was a span of 17 bases.

V gene TRBV18 combines with J gene TRBJ2-3; 9 positions agree with TRBD2. The CDR3 sequence is 22 residues long. Germline CDR1 is KGHSH and CDR2 is LQKENI. After removal of 3 bases from V and 4 bases from J, the junction contained 26 bases not matched to a gene. CDR3 sequence: CASSPSIGTSKSGALFADTQYF. For the CDR3, the DNA is TGTGCCAGCTCACCTTCGATCGGGACTAGCAAAAGTGGGGCCTTATTCGCAGATACGCAGTATTTT.

The CDR3 loop is CASSQTDLAGETQYF. Here the CDR3 DNA reads TGCGCCAGCAGCCAGACTGACCTAGCGGGAGAGACCCAGTACTTC. The chain has TRBV4-1 and TRBJ2-5; 8 bases match TRBD2. The V and J ends lost 3 bases and 4 bases, in that order; junction bases with no gene match: 7. The CDR3 is 15 amino acids. Germline assignment: CDR1 MGHRA and CDR2 YSYEKL.

The chain is built from TRBV18 and TRBJ1-1; tentatively, D is TRBD1 (5 bases). This CDR3 has 17 amino acids. The V gene lost 0 bases and the J gene lost 0 bases, with 14 bases spanning the gap. CDR1 is KGHSH and CDR2 is LQKENI in the germline V gene. CDR3 in DNA: TGTGCCAGCTCACCACCGGGAAGGACACCAGTGAACACTGAAGCTTTCTTT. It yields the protein CASSPPGRTPVNTEAFF.

CDR3 DNA sequence: TGTGCCAGTAGTATAGATCGTTCGAACACTGAAGCTTTCTTT. Amino acids: CASSIDRSNTEAFF. The V gene is TRBV19, the J gene TRBJ1-1; D is ambiguous. Per germline, CDR1 LNHDA and CDR2 SQIVND (reference sequence). CDR3 size: 14 residues. V shed 0 bases and J shed 1 base, with 6 bases lying between them.

The J gene is TRBJ1-5, the V gene TRBV27, with D uncertain. The CDR3 is 14 residues long. Germline V gene data show CDR1 as MNHEY and CDR2 as SMNVEV (reference sequence). V was cut by 5 bases and J by 0 bases, with 8 bases left in between. The CDR3 is CASSPNSSNQPQHF. As DNA, the CDR3 is TGTGCCAGCAGTCCAAACAGTAGCAATCAGCCCCAGCATTTT.

The rearrangement uses TRBV4-1 and TRBJ1-6, with TRBD1 matching 8 bases. The CDR3 runs to 15 residues. Germline V gives CDR1 MGHRA, CDR2 YSYEKL. The V and J ends lost 4 bases and 8 bases, in that order; junction bases with no gene match: 7. The CDR3 sequence is CASSRDRGVDSPLHF. The CDR3 coding sequence is TGCGCCAGCAGCCGTGACAGGGGAGTGGATTCACCCCTCCACTTT.

This rearrangement joins TRBV4-3 to TRBJ2-7, with TRBD1 matching 9 bases. Germline loops: CDR1 LGHNA, CDR2 YSLEER. The CDR3 is 16 residues long. The ends lost 3 bases at V and 3 bases at J; junction bases unmatched: 9. The CDR3 sequence: CASSQRGPGQGYEQYF. CDR3 sequence (DNA): TGCGCCAGCAGCCAGAGGGGGCCGGGACAGGGCTACGAGCAGTACTTC.

J is TRBJ2-3 and V is TRBV7-6; D not resolved. V was trimmed by 1 base and J by 4 bases, leaving 9 bases between them. There are 14 residues in the CDR3. CDR1 is SGHVS and CDR2 is FNYEAQ in the germline V gene. The CDR3 loop is CASSLGEEPDTQYF. In DNA, the CDR3 is TGTGCCAGCAGCTTAGGAGAGGAGCCAGATACGCAGTATTTT.

The chain is built from TRBV14 and TRBJ1-2; 8 bases are shared with TRBD1. Per germline, CDR1 SGHDN and CDR2 FVKESK. V shed 0 bases and J 3 bases; nucleotides not matched to a gene: 9. The CDR3 loop spans 17 amino acids. DNA of the CDR3: TGTGCCAGCAGCCAAGATCAGGGGGCCCTCTCCTACTATGGCTACACCTTC. This encodes CASSQDQGALSYYGYTF.

CDR3 DNA sequence: TGTGCCAGCAGTGGGACAGGTTCCTACGAGCAGTACTTC. Encoded protein: CASSGTGSYEQYF. The chain recombines TRBV27 with TRBJ2-7, with 8 bases identical to TRBD1. CDR3 length: 13 residues. The germline gives CDR1 MNHEY, CDR2 SMNVEV (reference sequence). J gave up 1 base and V 5 bases, and 1 base lay outside the gene matches.

The chain recombines TRBV6-5 with TRBJ1-6; D may be TRBD1 (6 bases). The V end was cut by 6 bases, the J end by 3 bases, with 12 bases between. The CDR3 loop spans 15 amino acids. Germline-derived CDR1 and CDR2 are MNHEY and SVGAGI. The CDR3, as DNA: TGTGCCAGCAGAAACAGGGACAACTATAATTCACCCCTCCACTTT. This encodes CASRNRDNYNSPLHF.

With regard to this clone: The junction departs from the called germline gene at one end, perhaps through a read error. This chain links TRBV7-7 with TRBJ1-5; 7 nucleotides align to TRBD1. The length of the CDR3 is 13 residues. The germline CDR1 and CDR2 sequences are SSHAT and FNYEAQ (reference sequence). Here the CDR3 reads CASSCDRVEAQHF. The CDR3 DNA is TGTGCTAGCAGCTGTGACAGGGTTGAGGCCCAGCATTTT.

This clone showed up just once. The chain is built from TRBV7-9 and TRBJ2-2; tentative D call: TRBD1 (6 bases). Germline V gene lookup returns CDR1 SEHNR and CDR2 FQNEAQ (reference sequence). V shed 5 bases and J shed 1 base, with 8 bases lying between them. This CDR3 contains 14 residues. CDR3 bases: TGTGCCAGCAGCCAGACAGGGAACACCGGGGAGCTGTTTTTT. Translated, it gives CASSQTGNTGELFF.

In its sample, this clone was seen a few times. This chain connects TRBV7-3 to TRBJ1-4; possibly TRBD1 for D (5 bases). The CDR3 runs 15 residues. Trimming removed 5 bases at V and 8 bases at J, with 18 bases between. Germline CDR1 and CDR2: SGHTA and FQGTGA. CDR3 nucleotide sequence: TGTGCCAGCAGCCCTCGGGACTATTCGCGGGAAAAACTGTTTTTT. Encoded protein: CASSPRDYSREKLFF.

J is TRBJ1-2 and V is TRBV4-2; 7 bases map to TRBD1. The V gene end was trimmed by 4 bases and the J gene end by 6 bases; junction bases not matched to a gene: 11. In germline, CDR1 is LGHNA, CDR2 YNFKEQ. CDR3 size: 15 residues. The CDR3 here is CASSPTFDRVNGYTF. The CDR3 DNA is TGTGCCAGCAGCCCCACCTTTGACAGGGTAAATGGCTACACCTTC.